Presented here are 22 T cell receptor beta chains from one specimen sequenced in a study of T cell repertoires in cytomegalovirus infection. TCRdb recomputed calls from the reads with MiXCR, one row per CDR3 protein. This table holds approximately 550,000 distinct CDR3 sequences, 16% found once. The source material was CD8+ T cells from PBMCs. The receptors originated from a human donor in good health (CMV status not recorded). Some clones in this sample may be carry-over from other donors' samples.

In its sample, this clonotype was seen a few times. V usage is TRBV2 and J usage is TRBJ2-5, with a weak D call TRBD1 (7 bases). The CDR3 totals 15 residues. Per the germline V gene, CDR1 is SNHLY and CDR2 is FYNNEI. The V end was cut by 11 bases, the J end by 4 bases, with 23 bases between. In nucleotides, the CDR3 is TGTGCCGCAGCAGTGACTAGGGGGCTAGGAGAGACCCAGTACTTC. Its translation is CAAAVTRGLGETQYF.

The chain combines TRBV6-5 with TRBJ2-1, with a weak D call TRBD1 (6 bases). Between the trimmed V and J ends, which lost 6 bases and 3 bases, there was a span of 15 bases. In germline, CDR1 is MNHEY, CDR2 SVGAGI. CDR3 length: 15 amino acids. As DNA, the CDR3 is TGTGCCAGCAGCCTCCTGGACAGCCACTACAATGAGCAGTTCTTC. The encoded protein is CASSLLDSHYNEQFF.

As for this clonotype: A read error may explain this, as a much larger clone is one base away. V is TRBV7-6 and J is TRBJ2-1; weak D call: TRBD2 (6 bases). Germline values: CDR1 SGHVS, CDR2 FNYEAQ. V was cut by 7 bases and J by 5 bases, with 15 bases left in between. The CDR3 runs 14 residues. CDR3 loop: CASTTGGINNEQFF. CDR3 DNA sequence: TGTGCCAGCACTACAGGCGGGATTAACAATGAGCAGTTCTTC.

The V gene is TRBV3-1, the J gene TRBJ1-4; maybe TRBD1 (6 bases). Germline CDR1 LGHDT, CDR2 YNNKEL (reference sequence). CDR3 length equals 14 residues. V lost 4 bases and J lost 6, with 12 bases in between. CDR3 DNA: TGTGCCAGCAGCCCAAGTGGGGGCTATGAAAAACTGTTTTTT. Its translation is CASSPSGGYEKLFF. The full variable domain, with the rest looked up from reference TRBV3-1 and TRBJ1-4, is DTAVSQTPKYLVTQMGNDKSIKCEQNLGHDTMYWYKQDSKKFLKIMFSYNNKELIINETVPNRFSPKSPDKAHLNLHINSLELGDSAVYFCASSPSGGYEKLFFGSGTQLSVL.

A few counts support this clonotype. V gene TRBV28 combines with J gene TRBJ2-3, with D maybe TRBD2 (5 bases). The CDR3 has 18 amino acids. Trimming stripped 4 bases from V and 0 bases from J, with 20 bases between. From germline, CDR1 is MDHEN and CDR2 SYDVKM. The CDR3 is CASSSPPGWTHSTDTQYF. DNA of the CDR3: TGTGCCAGCAGTTCCCCCCCGGGATGGACGCATAGCACAGATACGCAGTATTTT.

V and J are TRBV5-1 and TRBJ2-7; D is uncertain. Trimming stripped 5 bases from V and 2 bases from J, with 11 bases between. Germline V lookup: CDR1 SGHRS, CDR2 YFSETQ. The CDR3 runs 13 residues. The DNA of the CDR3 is TGCGCCAGCAGTATGACACCGACCTACGAGCAGTACTTC. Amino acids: CASSMTPTYEQYF.

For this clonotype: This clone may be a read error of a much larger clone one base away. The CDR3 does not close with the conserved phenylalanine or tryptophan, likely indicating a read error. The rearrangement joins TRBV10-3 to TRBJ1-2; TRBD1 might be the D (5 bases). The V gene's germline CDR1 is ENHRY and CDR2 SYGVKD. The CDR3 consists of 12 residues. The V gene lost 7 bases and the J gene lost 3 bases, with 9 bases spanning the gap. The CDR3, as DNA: TGTGCCATCAATCAGGGTGACTATGGCTACACCTTA. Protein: CAINQGDYGYTL.

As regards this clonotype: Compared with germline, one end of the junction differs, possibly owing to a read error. CDR3 DNA: TGTGCCAGCAGCCTCGCCGGTGAGATCCAGTACTTC. This gives the protein CASSLAGEIQYF. The V gene is TRBV7-1, the J gene TRBJ2-5; D not certain. TRBV7-1 is an open reading frame, and its role is uncertain. This CDR3 comprises 12 residues.

The CDR3 nucleotides read TGTGCCAGCAGCCCCGGGACAGAGGAGGTACCCTACGAGCAGTACTTC. It yields the protein CASSPGTEEVPYEQYF. This chain uses TRBV11-1 with TRBJ2-7, with 7 bases lining up with TRBD1. CDR1 SGHAT and CDR2 FQDESV come from the germline V gene (reference sequence). V was clipped by 5 bases and J by 2 bases; unmatched bases: 12. This CDR3 contains 16 residues.

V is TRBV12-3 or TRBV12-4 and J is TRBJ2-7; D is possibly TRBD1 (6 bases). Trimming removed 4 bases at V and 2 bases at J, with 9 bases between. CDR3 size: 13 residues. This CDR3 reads CASSWGQAYEQYF. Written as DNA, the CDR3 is TGTGCCAGCAGTTGGGGACAAGCCTACGAGCAGTACTTC.

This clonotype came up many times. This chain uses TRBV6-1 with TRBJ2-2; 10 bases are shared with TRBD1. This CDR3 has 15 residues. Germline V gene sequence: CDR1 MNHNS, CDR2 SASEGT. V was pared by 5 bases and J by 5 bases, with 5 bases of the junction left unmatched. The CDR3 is CASSLDRGPTGELFF. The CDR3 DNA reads TGTGCCAGCAGTCTAGACAGGGGGCCAACCGGGGAGCTGTTTTTT.

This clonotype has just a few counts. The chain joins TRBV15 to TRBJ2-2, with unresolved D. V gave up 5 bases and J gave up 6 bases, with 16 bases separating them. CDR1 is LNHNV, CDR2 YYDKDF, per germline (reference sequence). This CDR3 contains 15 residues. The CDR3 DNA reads TGTGCCACCAGCCCCTTGGAAATTAAGGCCGGGGAGCTGTTTTTT. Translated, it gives CATSPLEIKAGELFF.

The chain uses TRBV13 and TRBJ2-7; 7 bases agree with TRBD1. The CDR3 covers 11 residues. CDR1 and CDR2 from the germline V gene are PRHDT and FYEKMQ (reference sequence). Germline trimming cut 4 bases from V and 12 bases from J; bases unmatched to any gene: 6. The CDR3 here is CASSSGTVGYF. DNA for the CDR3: TGTGCCAGCAGCTCCGGGACAGTGGGGTACTTC. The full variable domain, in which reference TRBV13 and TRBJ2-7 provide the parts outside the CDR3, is AAGVIQSPRHLIKEKRETATLKCYPIPRHDTVYWYQQGPGQDPQFLISFYEKMQSDKGSIPDRFSAQQFSDYHSELNMSSLELGDSALYFCASSSGTVGYFGPGTRLTVT.

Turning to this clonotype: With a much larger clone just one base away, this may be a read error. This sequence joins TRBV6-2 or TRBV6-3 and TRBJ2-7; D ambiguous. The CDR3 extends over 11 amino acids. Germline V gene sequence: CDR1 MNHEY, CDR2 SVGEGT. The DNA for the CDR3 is TGTGTCAGCACCTTCGGCTACGAGCAGTACTTC. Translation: CVSTFGYEQYF.

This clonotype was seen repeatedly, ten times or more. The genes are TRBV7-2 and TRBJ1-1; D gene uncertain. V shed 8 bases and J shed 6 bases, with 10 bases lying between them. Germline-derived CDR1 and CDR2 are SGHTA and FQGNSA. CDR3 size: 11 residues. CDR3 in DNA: TGTGCCAGCTCCCCTGAGGCTGAAGCTTTCTTT. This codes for CASSPEAEAFF.

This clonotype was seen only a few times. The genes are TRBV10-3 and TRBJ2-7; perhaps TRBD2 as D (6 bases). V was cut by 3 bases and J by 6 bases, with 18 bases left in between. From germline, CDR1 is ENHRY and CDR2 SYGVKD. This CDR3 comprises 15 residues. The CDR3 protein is CAISDHGGEVTEQYF. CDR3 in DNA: TGTGCCATCAGTGATCACGGCGGGGAAGTCACCGAGCAGTACTTC.

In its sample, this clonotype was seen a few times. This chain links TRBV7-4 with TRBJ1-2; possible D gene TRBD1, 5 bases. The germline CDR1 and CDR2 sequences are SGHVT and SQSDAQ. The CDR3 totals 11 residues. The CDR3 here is CACRGSYGYTF. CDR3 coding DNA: TGTGCTTGTCGGGGGTCCTATGGCTACACCTTC.

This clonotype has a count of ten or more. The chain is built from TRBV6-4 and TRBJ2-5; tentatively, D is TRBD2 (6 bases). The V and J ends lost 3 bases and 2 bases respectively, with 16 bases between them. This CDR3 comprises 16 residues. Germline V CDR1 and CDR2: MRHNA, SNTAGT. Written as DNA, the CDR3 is TGTGCCAGCAGTGAGGGACTCACTGCCCGACAAGAGACCCAGTACTTC. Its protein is CASSEGLTARQETQYF.

The CDR3 sequence: CASSRRDRVEKLFF. The CDR3 region has the DNA TGTGCCAGCAGCCGCCGGGACAGGGTGGAAAAACTGTTTTTT. The chain employs TRBV28 and TRBJ1-4; 9 bases align to TRBD1. J lost 8 bases, V lost 6 bases, and 7 bases had no gene match. The CDR3 contains 14 residues. Germline CDR1 is MDHEN and CDR2 is SYDVKM.

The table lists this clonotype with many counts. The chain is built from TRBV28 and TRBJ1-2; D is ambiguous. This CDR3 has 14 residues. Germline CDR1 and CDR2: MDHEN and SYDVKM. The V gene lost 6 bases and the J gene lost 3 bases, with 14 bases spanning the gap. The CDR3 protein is CASRVGTADYGYTF. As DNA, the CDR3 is TGTGCCAGCAGAGTTGGAACAGCGGACTATGGCTACACCTTC.

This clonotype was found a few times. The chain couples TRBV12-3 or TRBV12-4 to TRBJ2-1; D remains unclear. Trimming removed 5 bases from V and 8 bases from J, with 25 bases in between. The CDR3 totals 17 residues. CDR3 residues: CASSPHETTAVGDEQFF. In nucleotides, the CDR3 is TGTGCCAGCAGTCCCCATGAAACGACCGCCGTGGGCGATGAGCAGTTCTTC.

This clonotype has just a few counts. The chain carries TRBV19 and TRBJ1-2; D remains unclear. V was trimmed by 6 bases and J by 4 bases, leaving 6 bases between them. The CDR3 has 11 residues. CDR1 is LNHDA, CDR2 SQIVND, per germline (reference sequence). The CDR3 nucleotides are TGTGCCAGTAGCGTTCCCTATGGCTACACCTTC. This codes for CASSVPYGYTF.